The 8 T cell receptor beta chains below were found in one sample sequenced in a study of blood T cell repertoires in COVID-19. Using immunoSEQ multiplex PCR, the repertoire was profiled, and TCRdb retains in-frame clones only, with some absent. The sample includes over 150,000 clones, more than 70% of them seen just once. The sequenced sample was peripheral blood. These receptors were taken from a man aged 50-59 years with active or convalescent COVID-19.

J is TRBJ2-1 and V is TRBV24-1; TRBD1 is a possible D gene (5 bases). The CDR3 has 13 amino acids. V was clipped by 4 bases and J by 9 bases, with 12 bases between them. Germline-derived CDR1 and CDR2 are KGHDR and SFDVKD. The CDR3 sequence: CATSDTQGFEQFF. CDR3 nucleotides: TGTGCCACCAGTGACACTCAGGGATTTGAGCAGTTCTTC.

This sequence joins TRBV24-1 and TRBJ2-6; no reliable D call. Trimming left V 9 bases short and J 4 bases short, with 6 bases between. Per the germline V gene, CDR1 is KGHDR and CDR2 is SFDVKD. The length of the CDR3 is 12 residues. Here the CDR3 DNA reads TGTGCCACCGCGCGAGGGGCCAACGTCCTGACTTTC. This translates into CATARGANVLTF.

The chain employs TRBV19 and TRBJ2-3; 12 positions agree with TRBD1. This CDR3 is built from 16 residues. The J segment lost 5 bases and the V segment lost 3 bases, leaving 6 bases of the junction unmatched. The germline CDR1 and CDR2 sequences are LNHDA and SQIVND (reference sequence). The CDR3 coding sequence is TGTGCCAGTAGTATTGGTGGGACAGGGGGCGAAGATACGCAGTATTTT. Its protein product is CASSIGGTGGEDTQYF.

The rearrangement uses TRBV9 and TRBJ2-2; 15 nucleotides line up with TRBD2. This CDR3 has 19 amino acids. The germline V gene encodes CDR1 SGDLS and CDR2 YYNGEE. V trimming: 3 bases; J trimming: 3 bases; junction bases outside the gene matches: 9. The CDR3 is CASSARGTSGGLDTGELFF. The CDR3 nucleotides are TGTGCCAGCAGCGCCCGAGGGACTAGCGGGGGGTTAGACACCGGGGAGCTGTTTTTT. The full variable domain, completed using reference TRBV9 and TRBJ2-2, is DSGVTQTPKHLITATGQRVTLRCSPRSGDLSVYWYQQSLDQGLQFLIQYYNGEERAKGNILERFSAQQFPDLHSELNLSSLELGDSALYFCASSARGTSGGLDTGELFFGEGSRLTVL.

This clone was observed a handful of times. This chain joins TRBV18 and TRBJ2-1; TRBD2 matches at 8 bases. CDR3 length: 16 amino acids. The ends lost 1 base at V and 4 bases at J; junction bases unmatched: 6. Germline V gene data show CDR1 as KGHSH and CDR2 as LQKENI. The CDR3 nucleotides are TGTGCCAGCTCACCACTGGGAATAGCGGGATACAATGAGCAGTTCTTC. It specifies CASSPLGIAGYNEQFF.

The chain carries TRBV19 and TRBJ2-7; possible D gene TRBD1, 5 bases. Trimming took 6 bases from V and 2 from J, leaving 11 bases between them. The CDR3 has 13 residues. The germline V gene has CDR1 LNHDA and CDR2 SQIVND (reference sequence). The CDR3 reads CASSVGEPYEQYF. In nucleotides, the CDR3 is TGTGCCAGTAGCGTAGGGGAACCCTACGAGCAGTACTTC. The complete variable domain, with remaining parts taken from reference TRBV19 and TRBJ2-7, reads DGGITQSPKYLFRKEGQNVTLSCEQNLNHDAMYWYRQDPGQGLRLIYYSQIVNDFQKGDIAEGYSVSREKKESFPLTVTSAQKNPTAFYLCASSVGEPYEQYFGPGTRLTVT.

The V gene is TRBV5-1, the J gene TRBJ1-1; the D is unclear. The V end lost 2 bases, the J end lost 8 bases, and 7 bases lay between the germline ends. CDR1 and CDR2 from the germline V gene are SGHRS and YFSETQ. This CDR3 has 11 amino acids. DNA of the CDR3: TGCGCCAGCAGCTTCGCGGTAGAAGCTTTCTTT. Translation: CASSFAVEAFF.

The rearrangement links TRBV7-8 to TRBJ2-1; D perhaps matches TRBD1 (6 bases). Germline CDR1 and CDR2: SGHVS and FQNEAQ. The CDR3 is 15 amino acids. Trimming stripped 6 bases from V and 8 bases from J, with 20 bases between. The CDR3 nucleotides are TGTGCCAGCAGTACTCGAGCAGGGGACGGCCATGAGCAGTTCTTC. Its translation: CASSTRAGDGHEQFF. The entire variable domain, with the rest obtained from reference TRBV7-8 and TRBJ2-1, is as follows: GAGVSQSPRYKVAKRGQDVALRCDPISGHVSLFWYQQALGQGPEFLTYFQNEAQLDKSGLPSDRFFAERPEGSVSTLKIQRTQQEDSAVYLCASSTRAGDGHEQFFGPGTRLTVL.